The 23 T cell receptor beta chains listed next were all sequenced from one sample in a study of blood T cell repertoires in COVID-19. Method: immunoSEQ multiplex PCR; TCRdb's copy keeps in-frame clones and lacks some. The table shows under 300,000 clones, with 88% occurring only once. Sequencing was carried out using peripheral blood. All receptors derive from a woman aged 40 to 50 who had recovered from COVID-19.

The V and J genes are TRBV18 and TRBJ2-3, with 9 bases that match TRBD1. Germline lookup yields CDR1 KGHSH and CDR2 LQKENI. V lost 5 bases and J lost 6; bases outside the gene matches: 3. The CDR3 is 13 amino acids. This CDR3 is CASSAGTGDTQYF. In DNA, the CDR3 is TGTGCCAGCTCAGCGGGGACAGGGGATACGCAGTATTTT.

The V gene is TRBV6-2 or TRBV6-3, the J gene TRBJ1-5; D is uncertain. V dropped 2 bases and J dropped 0 bases, with 14 bases sitting between them. This CDR3 comprises 17 residues. In germline, CDR1 is MNHEY, CDR2 SVGEGT. The CDR3 sequence is CASSYDLAGNSNQPQHF. Here the CDR3 DNA reads TGTGCCAGCAGTTACGATCTCGCGGGAAATAGCAATCAGCCCCAGCATTTT.

The J gene is TRBJ2-2, the V gene TRBV27; D might be TRBD2 (6 bases). Trimming shortened V by 6 bases and J by 0 bases, and 17 bases separated the two germline ends. Germline assignment: CDR1 MNHEY and CDR2 SMNVEV (reference sequence). The CDR3 contains 17 residues. The CDR3 loop reads CASSPPGVGPNTGELFF. DNA for the CDR3: TGTGCCAGCAGCCCCCCGGGGGTAGGTCCGAACACCGGGGAGCTGTTTTTT.

Comment on this clone: One end of the junction fails to match germline, which may point to a read error. V and J are TRBV2 and TRBJ1-3; 8 nucleotides match TRBD1. The CDR3 sequence is 16 residues long. The germline gives CDR1 SNHLY, CDR2 FYNNEI. The CDR3 sequence is CASSEGQGLGGNTIYF. The CDR3 nucleotides are TGTGCCAGCAGCGAAGGACAGGGTTTAGGCGGAAACACCATATATTTT.

The CDR3 loop is CASSLDKRTGKSYEQYF. As DNA, the CDR3 is TGTGCCAGCAGCTTAGATAAACGGACTGGTAAGTCCTACGAGCAGTACTTC. J is TRBJ2-7 and V is TRBV11-3, with a possible D match to TRBD2 (5 bases). The CDR3 runs 17 residues. Germline CDR1 SGHNT, CDR2 YENEEA. The V end lost 0 bases, the J end lost 1 base, and 16 bases lay between the germline ends.

This clone has a single count. The chain is built from TRBV30 and TRBJ2-3, with D perhaps matching TRBD2 (6 bases). The CDR3 spans 15 residues. The germline CDR1 and CDR2 sequences are GTSNPN and SVGIG (reference sequence). V lost 0 bases and J lost 2, with 12 bases in between. The CDR3 here is CAWSVGSGHTDTQYF. The CDR3 DNA follows: TGTGCCTGGAGTGTAGGGAGCGGGCACACAGATACGCAGTATTTT.

The chain recombines TRBV5-4 with TRBJ2-1, with TRBD1 identical over 11 bases. Germline-derived CDR1 and CDR2 are SGHNT and YYREEE (reference sequence). V lost 4 bases, J lost 7 bases, and 7 bases stayed unmatched. The CDR3 contains 15 residues. The CDR3 spells CASSLGQGVLNEQFF. In nucleotides, the CDR3 is TGTGCCAGCAGCCTGGGACAGGGGGTCCTGAATGAGCAGTTCTTC.

The chain combines TRBV7-2 with TRBJ2-5; 9 bases align to TRBD2. J lost 0 bases, V lost 5 bases, and 4 bases had no gene match. CDR1 and CDR2 from the germline V gene are SGHTA and FQGNSA. This CDR3 has 15 residues. The CDR3 reads CASSPRTSDQETQYF. The CDR3 DNA follows: TGTGCCAGCAGCCCCAGGACTAGCGACCAAGAGACCCAGTACTTC.

The chain joins TRBV11-3 to TRBJ1-2, with D possibly being TRBD1 (6 bases). The CDR3 totals 14 residues. Germline CDR1 and CDR2: SGHNT and YENEEA. Trimming removed 5 bases at V and 6 bases at J, with 16 bases between. Written as DNA, the CDR3 is TGTGCCAGCAGCCCCGTGGGGGGGGCAGATGGCTACACCTTC. It translates to CASSPVGGADGYTF.

The chain employs TRBV5-4 and TRBJ2-2; TRBD1 agrees at 7 bases. The CDR3 covers 16 residues. Trimming took 4 bases from V and 5 from J; bases not matched to a gene: 11. CDR1 is SGHNT and CDR2 is YYREEE in the germline V gene (reference sequence). The CDR3 sequence is CASSVNRGVKTGELFF. The DNA of the CDR3 is TGTGCCAGCAGCGTTAACAGGGGAGTCAAAACCGGGGAGCTGTTTTTT.

The chain is built from TRBV6-5 and TRBJ2-2; 9 bases agree with TRBD1. The germline V gene encodes CDR1 MNHEY and CDR2 SVGAGI. V lost 10 bases and J lost 3; bases outside the gene matches: 6. This CDR3 has 14 amino acids. The CDR3 loop is CATEGQGYTGELFF. The CDR3 DNA reads as TGTGCCACCGAAGGACAGGGGTACACCGGGGAGCTGTTTTTT.

This chain links TRBV6-2 or TRBV6-3 with TRBJ2-3, with 7 nucleotides matching TRBD2. The germline gives CDR1 MNHEY, CDR2 SVGEGT. The CDR3 length is 17 residues. V trimming: 2 bases; J trimming: 2 bases; junction bases outside the gene matches: 10. CDR3 region: CASSYPFAGDLTDTQYF. The CDR3 DNA follows: TGTGCCAGCAGTTACCCCTTTGCGGGGGACCTCACAGATACGCAGTATTTT.

For this clone: Other DNA sequences in this specimen translate into the identical CDR3. The chain has TRBV30 and TRBJ1-5; possible D gene TRBD1, 5 bases. Germline V CDR1 and CDR2: GTSNPN, SVGIG (reference sequence). Trimming pared 0 bases from V and 0 bases from J, leaving 6 bases between. CDR3 length: 14 amino acids. In DNA, the CDR3 is TGTGCCTGGAGTGTGGGGGGTAGCAATCAGCCCCAGCATTTT. Protein product: CAWSVGGSNQPQHF.

The sample holds one count of this clone. The V call is TRBV19, the J call TRBJ2-3; 10 bases fit TRBD2. Germline V lookup: CDR1 LNHDA, CDR2 SQIVND (reference sequence). V was clipped by 2 bases and J by 1 base; unmatched bases: 0. The CDR3 totals 15 residues. DNA of the CDR3: TGTGCCAGTAGTATACTAGCGGGAGGCACAGATACGCAGTATTTT. Protein sequence: CASSILAGGTDTQYF.

The chain is built from TRBV4-3 and TRBJ1-5, with D possibly TRBD1 on 5 matching bases. The V end lost 0 bases, the J end lost 2 bases, and 11 bases lay between the germline ends. Germline loops: CDR1 LGHNA, CDR2 YSLEER. The CDR3 sequence is 16 residues long. CDR3 loop: CASSQERTGGNQPQHF. CDR3 sequence (DNA): TGCGCCAGCAGCCAAGAAAGAACGGGGGGCAATCAGCCCCAGCATTTT.

This rearrangement joins TRBV6-2 or TRBV6-3 to TRBJ2-7, with TRBD2 identical over 9 bases. In germline, CDR1 is MNHEY, CDR2 SVGEGT. With 4 bases clipped from V and 2 bases from J, the junction kept 6 bases outside the gene matches. The CDR3 has 15 amino acids. The CDR3 sequence is CASSWTSDLTYEQYF. CDR3 nucleotides: TGTGCCAGCAGTTGGACTAGCGACCTTACCTACGAGCAGTACTTC.

This sequence joins TRBV15 and TRBJ2-3; 7 nucleotides agree with TRBD2. Per the germline V gene, CDR1 is LNHNV and CDR2 is YYDKDF (reference sequence). V lost 5 bases and J lost 9; bases outside the gene matches: 8. The CDR3 covers 13 residues. The CDR3 is CATSPRGVMTQYF. In nucleotides, the CDR3 is TGTGCCACCAGCCCCCGGGGGGTAATGACGCAGTATTTT.

V is TRBV30 and J is TRBJ2-2, with 7 bases aligning to TRBD2. The germline V gene encodes CDR1 GTSNPN and CDR2 SVGIG (reference sequence). The CDR3 runs to 16 residues. Unmatched junction bases numbered 13, after V lost 4 bases and J lost 5 bases. This CDR3 is CAWTESGGRVTGELFF. The CDR3 DNA reads as TGTGCCTGGACGGAAAGTGGCGGGAGAGTAACCGGGGAGCTGTTTTTT. The whole variable domain, remainder taken from reference TRBV30 and TRBJ2-2, is SQTIHQWPATLVQPVGSPLSLECTVEGTSNPNLYWYRQAAGRGLQLLFYSVGIGQISSEVPQNLSASRPQDRQFILSSKKLLLSDSGFYLCAWTESGGRVTGELFFGEGSRLTVL.

A remark on this clone: Other nucleotide sequences from this sample produce the same CDR3. The rearrangement uses TRBV19 and TRBJ2-1; 7 nucleotides agree with TRBD2. The CDR3 length is 13 residues. V lost 6 bases, J lost 7 bases, and 6 bases stayed unmatched. In germline, CDR1 is LNHDA, CDR2 SQIVND (reference sequence). As DNA, the CDR3 is TGTGCCAGTAGCCGGGACTACCGAAATGAGCAGTTCTTC. Its protein is CASSRDYRNEQFF.

The V and J genes are TRBV19 and TRBJ1-3; 9 nucleotides match TRBD1. Losses at the gene ends were 4 bases for V and 2 bases for J; bases not matched to a gene: 15. The CDR3 covers 19 residues. Germline V gene sequence: CDR1 LNHDA, CDR2 SQIVND (reference sequence). CDR3 nucleotides: TGTGCCAGTAGTACAACCGGTCCCGGGACAGGGACCGCTGGAAACACCATATATTTT. Translated, it gives CASSTTGPGTGTAGNTIYF.

This clone was seen only once. The chain joins TRBV21-1 to TRBJ2-1; no DNA check was done on the table's D call, TRBD1. TRBV21-1 is flagged as a pseudogene. The CDR3 totals 15 residues. CDR3 nucleotides: TGTGCCAGCAGCCCTACGACCCCAGGGCTAAGAGAGCAGTTCTTC. Translated, it gives CASSPTTPGLREQFF.

This chain links TRBV7-2 with TRBJ2-2; possibly TRBD1 for D (5 bases). Germline loops: CDR1 SGHTA, CDR2 FQGNSA. V was cut by 6 bases and J by 8 bases, with 19 bases left in between. The CDR3 is 15 amino acids. DNA for the CDR3: TGTGCCAGCAGTCTCGCCAGGGCCCAAATTGGGGAGCTGTTTTTT. Its protein product is CASSLARAQIGELFF.

The chain uses TRBV19 and TRBJ1-4, with 10 bases matching TRBD1. CDR1 and CDR2 from the germline V gene are LNHDA and SQIVND (reference sequence). J was trimmed by 8 bases and V by 5 bases; bases with no gene match: 8. This CDR3 is 15 amino acids long. The DNA of the CDR3 is TGTGCCAGTAGTGCTCCCGGGACAGGGGCAGAAAAACTGTTTTTT. Residues: CASSAPGTGAEKLFF.